These 26 T cell receptor beta chains were all obtained from the same sample, sequenced in a study of shared clonotypes between healthy human individuals. Libraries were prepared by immunoSEQ multiplex PCR; TCRdb keeps only in-frame clonotypes and omits some of them. The sample lists hundreds of thousands of clones, roughly 92% occurring once. CD45RO-negative, CCR7-positively selected cells formed the naive CD8 fraction, excluding terminally differentiated effector memory CD45RA+ cells. The sequenced sample was naive CD8+ T cells sorted from blood. The receptors were sampled from a man aged 25 to 45 in good health.

Details on this clone: Additional DNA sequences in this sample encode the identical CDR3. The chain couples TRBV5-1 to TRBJ2-1; TRBD2 matches 9 bases. Germline V gene data show CDR1 as SGHRS and CDR2 as YFSETQ. The V and J ends lost 1 base and 1 base, in that order; junction bases with no gene match: 0. The CDR3 contains 15 residues. This chain's CDR3 is CASSLLAGSYNEQFF. DNA for the CDR3: TGCGCCAGCAGCTTGCTAGCGGGATCCTACAATGAGCAGTTCTTC.

The V and J genes are TRBV19 and TRBJ2-1; TRBD1 or TRBD2 may be the D gene (6 bases each). The germline V gene encodes CDR1 LNHDA and CDR2 SQIVND (reference sequence). The CDR3 has 14 amino acids. Between the trimmed V and J ends, which lost 6 bases and 4 bases, there was a span of 13 bases. The CDR3 DNA sequence: TGTGCCAGTAGGAGGGGGGATGGTTACAATGAGCAGTTCTTC. Its translation: CASRRGDGYNEQFF.

J is TRBJ2-7 and V is TRBV6-5; D unclear. The V gene lost 7 bases and the J gene lost 1 base, with 17 bases spanning the gap. CDR1 is MNHEY, CDR2 SVGAGI, per germline. This CDR3 region has 15 residues. This chain's CDR3 is CASTTLSDGSYEQYF. CDR3 coding DNA: TGTGCCAGCACCACCTTAAGCGACGGATCCTACGAGCAGTACTTC.

The chain couples TRBV5-6 to TRBJ2-7; D possibly corresponds to TRBD1 (5 bases). Germline V gene sequence: CDR1 SGHDT, CDR2 YYEEEE. The germline V and J ends were trimmed by 0 bases and 2 bases, with 15 bases remaining between them. The CDR3 sequence is 16 residues long. The CDR3 is CASSLDPGRTTYEQYF. In nucleotides, the CDR3 is TGTGCCAGCAGCTTGGACCCAGGGCGGACGACCTACGAGCAGTACTTC.

V gene TRBV7-6 combines with J gene TRBJ2-1, with TRBD1 matching over 8 bases. Germline lookup yields CDR1 SGHVS and CDR2 FNYEAQ. Trimming cost V 3 bases and J 6 bases; bases outside gene matches: 13. The CDR3 contains 17 residues. CDR3 sequence reads: CASSLDDQGAISNEQFF. For the CDR3, the DNA is TGTGCCAGCAGCTTGGATGACCAGGGGGCTATTTCCAATGAGCAGTTCTTC.

This clone was counted between two and nine times. The chain is built from TRBV14 and TRBJ2-2, with 12 bases that match TRBD2. V was pared by 6 bases and J by 6 bases, with 5 bases of the junction left unmatched. Germline V gene data show CDR1 as SGHDN and CDR2 as FVKESK. The CDR3 runs to 15 residues. In DNA form, the CDR3 reads TGTGCCAGCAGTCCACTAGCGGGAGGCCCCGGGGAGCTGTTTTTT. It translates to CASSPLAGGPGELFF.

This clone was seen just once. The chain's CDR3 is CASSLGPGSGELFF. DNA for the CDR3: TGTGCCAGCAGCTTAGGCCCGGGGTCCGGGGAGCTGTTTTTT. The J gene is TRBJ2-2, the V gene TRBV13; tentatively, D is TRBD2 (5 bases). Trimming removed 0 bases at V and 6 bases at J, with 8 bases between. Germline V lookup: CDR1 PRHDT, CDR2 FYEKMQ (reference sequence). This CDR3 region has 14 residues.

This sequence joins TRBV11-2 and TRBJ2-3; TRBD2 matches 10 bases. From germline, CDR1 is SGHAT and CDR2 FQNNGV. The CDR3 extends over 16 amino acids. V trimming: 5 bases; J trimming: 5 bases; junction bases outside the gene matches: 10. CDR3 sequence: CASSGGTSATIDTQYF. CDR3 coding DNA: TGTGCCAGCAGCGGAGGGACTAGCGCTACGATAGATACGCAGTATTTT.

This clone has a single count. The chain has TRBV5-5 and TRBJ1-2; no clear D. Trimming cost V 1 base and J 3 bases, with 13 bases left between them. CDR1 and CDR2 from the germline V gene are SGHKS and YYEKEE (reference sequence). CDR3 size: 15 residues. Written as DNA, the CDR3 is TGTGCCAGCAGCTTGTCGGGATGGGAACACTATGGCTACACCTTC. It codes for CASSLSGWEHYGYTF.

A word on this clone: At the DNA level, this CDR3 is encoded by other sequences in the same sample as well. The chain is built from TRBV4-1 and TRBJ2-7, with D unclear. The CDR3 has 12 amino acids. Germline CDR1 and CDR2: MGHRA and YSYEKL. Trimming cost V 0 bases and J 4 bases, with 4 bases left between them. CDR3 sequence (DNA): TGCGCCAGCAGCCAAGATGGGTACGAGCAGTACTTC. Encoded protein: CASSQDGYEQYF.

This rearrangement joins TRBV7-3 to TRBJ2-1, with D uncertain. This CDR3 spans 13 amino acids. V lost 5 bases and J 6 bases, leaving 11 bases between the germline ends. Germline V lookup: CDR1 SGHTA, CDR2 FQGTGA. The CDR3 DNA is TGTGCCAGCAGCACCCATCTCGGCAATGAGCAGTTCTTC. It yields the protein CASSTHLGNEQFF.

The chain carries TRBV2 and TRBJ2-1, with D possibly being TRBD1 (6 bases). The CDR3 covers 15 residues. V dropped 7 bases and J dropped 7 bases, with 20 bases sitting between them. CDR1 and CDR2 from the germline V gene are SNHLY and FYNNEI. This CDR3 reads CASTQGWLSLNEQFF. The CDR3 bases are TGTGCCAGCACCCAGGGGTGGCTGTCGTTGAATGAGCAGTTCTTC.

The V call is TRBV4-2, the J call TRBJ1-1, with D unclear. V was pared by 5 bases and J by 1 base, with 8 bases between. Germline V gene sequence: CDR1 LGHNA, CDR2 YNFKEQ. The length of the CDR3 is 13 residues. CDR3 in DNA: TGTGCCAGCAGCTTGGTAGAGAACACTGAAGCTTTCTTT. Protein: CASSLVENTEAFF.

The V and J genes are TRBV11-2 and TRBJ2-1; TRBD2 matches 7 bases. J lost 5 bases, V lost 4 bases, and 14 bases had no gene match. Germline V CDR1 and CDR2: SGHAT, FQNNGV. CDR3 length: 17 residues. The DNA for the CDR3 is TGTGCCAGCAGCTCCCCCAACGGACTAGGGGTACACAATGAGCAGTTCTTC. Its protein product is CASSSPNGLGVHNEQFF. Complete variable domain (other parts from reference TRBV11-2 and TRBJ2-1): EAGVAQSPRYKIIEKRQSVAFWCNPISGHATLYWYQQILGQGPKLLIQFQNNGVVDDSQLPKDRFSAERLKGVDSTLKIQPAKLEDSAVYLCASSSPNGLGVHNEQFFGPGTRLTVL.

This clone was seen more than once but under ten times. The same CDR3 also results from other DNA sequences found in this sample. This chain joins TRBV27 and TRBJ2-2, with D unclear. Deletions cut 5 bases from V and 1 base from J, with 2 bases between. The CDR3 consists of 12 residues. CDR1 MNHEY and CDR2 SMNVEV come from the germline V gene (reference sequence). The DNA of the CDR3 is TGTGCCAGCAGTCTGAACACCGGGGAGCTGTTTTTT. Translating it yields CASSLNTGELFF.

This clone has only one observation. In the same sample, other DNA sequences code for this CDR3. This chain links TRBV7-9 with TRBJ2-3; 7 positions agree with TRBD1. Germline loops: CDR1 SEHNR, CDR2 FQNEAQ (reference sequence). V dropped 5 bases and J dropped 3; count of bases not matched to a gene: 5. The CDR3 is 14 residues long. The chain's CDR3 is CASSLGQATDTQYF. The DNA for the CDR3 is TGTGCCAGCAGCCTCGGACAGGCAACAGATACGCAGTATTTT.

The chain uses TRBV6-5 and TRBJ2-1; D is uncertain. From germline, CDR1 is MNHEY and CDR2 SVGAGI. Trimming pared 0 bases from V and 5 bases from J, leaving 8 bases between. The CDR3 covers 14 residues. The CDR3 bases are TGTGCCAGCAGTTACTCTGTGACCCACAATGAGCAGTTCTTC. Translated: CASSYSVTHNEQFF.

V and J are TRBV9 and TRBJ1-2; perhaps TRBD1 as D (6 bases). CDR3 length equals 14 residues. Germline CDR1 SGDLS, CDR2 YYNGEE. The germline V and J ends were trimmed by 3 bases and 3 bases, with 12 bases remaining between them. CDR3 bases: TGTGCCAGCAGCGACAGGGAAGCGCACTATGGCTACACCTTC. It is translated as CASSDREAHYGYTF.

The chain combines TRBV6-5 with TRBJ2-7; 8 nucleotides align to TRBD1. The CDR3 spans 14 residues. CDR1 MNHEY and CDR2 SVGAGI come from the germline V gene. The V segment lost 0 bases and the J segment 3 bases; nucleotides outside the gene matches: 1. CDR3 residues: CASSYSGQDYEQYF. The CDR3 coding sequence is TGTGCCAGCAGTTACTCGGGACAGGACTACGAGCAGTACTTC.

The chain employs TRBV2 and TRBJ2-3; possibly TRBD1 for D (5 bases). The CDR3 sequence is 13 residues long. Deletions cut 6 bases from V and 5 bases from J, with 12 bases between. Germline V CDR1 and CDR2: SNHLY, FYNNEI. The CDR3 is CASSRVGLDTQYF. The CDR3 region has the DNA TGTGCCAGCAGCAGGGTAGGGTTAGATACGCAGTATTTT.

The rearrangement uses TRBV27 and TRBJ2-3; the match to TRBD2 covers 14 bases. CDR1 and CDR2 (germline): MNHEY, SMNVEV (reference sequence). Unmatched junction bases numbered 4, after V lost 4 bases and J lost 4 bases. This CDR3 has 16 residues. CDR3 nucleotides: TGTGCCAGCAGTTCGCCGGGACTAGCGGGAGCAGATACGCAGTATTTT. As protein: CASSSPGLAGADTQYF.

J is TRBJ2-7 and V is TRBV25-1; 7 nucleotides align to TRBD2. Germline V gene data show CDR1 as MGHDK and CDR2 as SYGVNS. The V segment lost 2 bases and the J segment 2 bases; nucleotides outside the gene matches: 6. The CDR3 covers 15 residues. The CDR3, as DNA: TGTGCCAGCAGTGAAAAGAGGACTAGAACCTACGAGCAGTACTTC. Amino acids: CASSEKRTRTYEQYF.

V and J are TRBV7-2 and TRBJ2-1; TRBD2 aligns across 15 bases. CDR3 length equals 19 residues. Germline V gives CDR1 SGHTA, CDR2 FQGNSA. V shed 4 bases and J 0 bases; nucleotides not matched to a gene: 7. The CDR3 DNA follows: TGTGCCAGCAGCTCCGGGACTAGCGGGAGGCCTAGCTCCTACAATGAGCAGTTCTTC. This encodes CASSSGTSGRPSSYNEQFF.

The count of this clone is one. The chain couples TRBV29-1 to TRBJ2-3; 7 bases line up with TRBD2. The CDR3 is made up of 15 amino acids. Germline lookup yields CDR1 SQVTM and CDR2 ANQGSEA. The J segment lost 4 bases and the V segment lost 4 bases, leaving 11 bases of the junction unmatched. CDR3 residues: CSVVRPGEGPDTQYF. CDR3 nucleotides: TGCAGCGTTGTGCGTCCCGGGGAGGGCCCAGATACGCAGTATTTT.

The chain has TRBV14 and TRBJ2-1; no clear D gene. V was trimmed by 3 bases and J by 3 bases, leaving 0 bases between them. Germline assignment: CDR1 SGHDN and CDR2 FVKESK. The CDR3 contains 11 residues. CDR3 amino acids: CASSHYNEQFF. The CDR3 DNA follows: TGTGCCAGCAGCCACTACAATGAGCAGTTCTTC.

The CDR3 reads CASSYVGNYGYTF. The CDR3 DNA follows: TGTGCCAGCAGTTATGTCGGTAACTATGGCTACACCTTC. This chain joins TRBV6-6 and TRBJ1-2; D is uncertain. Germline values: CDR1 MNHNY, CDR2 SVGAGI (reference sequence). Trimming removed 3 bases from V and 1 base from J, with 6 bases in between. CDR3 length: 13 residues.